Shown below are 27 T cell receptor beta chains from a single sample sequenced in a study of cytomegalovirus exposure and HLA in healthy donors. Use of 60 Vbeta and 13 Jbeta primers characterized the PCR. Only in-frame clones appear in the TCRdb table, and some are missing; sequencing was by immunoSEQ multiplex PCR. The profile shows hundreds of thousands of clones, under 70% of them singletons. The sample consisted of PBMCs. The receptors were gathered from a man between 40 and 49 years old in good health and CMV-seropositive.

Concerning this clone: Distinct nucleotide sequences in the sample also encode this CDR3. The rearrangement joins TRBV2 to TRBJ2-7; 9 nucleotides match TRBD2. CDR3 length equals 12 residues. Germline V gene lookup returns CDR1 SNHLY and CDR2 FYNNEI. CDR3 region: CASTAGGHEQYF. The CDR3 DNA reads as TGTGCTTCCACGGCGGGGGGGCACGAGCAGTACTTC.

The CDR3 DNA reads TGTGCCAGTAGTTACCCTAGCGGGGCCGGTCAAGAGACCCAGTACTTC. Its protein product is CASSYPSGAGQETQYF. The chain has TRBV19 and TRBJ2-5, with 9 bases that match TRBD2. This CDR3 has 16 amino acids. V lost 5 bases and J lost 2; bases outside the gene matches: 9. Germline CDR1 is LNHDA and CDR2 is SQIVND (reference sequence).

V gene TRBV5-1 combines with J gene TRBJ2-2, with D perhaps TRBD2 (5 bases). From germline, CDR1 is SGHRS and CDR2 YFSETQ. The CDR3 totals 15 residues. V was pared by 1 base and J by 1 base, with 8 bases between. The CDR3 sequence: CASSLIEGNTGELFF. CDR3 DNA sequence: TGCGCCAGCAGCTTGATTGAGGGGAACACCGGGGAGCTGTTTTTT.

J is TRBJ2-7 and V is TRBV5-4; no clear D. V was shortened by 4 bases and J by 2 bases, with 13 bases between the two germline ends. The germline V gene encodes CDR1 SGHNT and CDR2 YYREEE (reference sequence). CDR3 length: 14 residues. In DNA form, the CDR3 reads TGTGCCAGCAGCACGGAAGCAAGCGCCTACGAGCAGTACTTC. Its protein product is CASSTEASAYEQYF.

The chain has TRBV9 and TRBJ2-3; D is unclear. Trimming removed 5 bases at V and 5 bases at J, with 12 bases between. CDR3 size: 13 residues. Germline CDR1 reads SGDLS; CDR2 reads YYNGEE. CDR3 DNA sequence: TGTGCCAGCAGTGCGTTTGGTGAAGATACGCAGTATTTT. It encodes CASSAFGEDTQYF.

The V call is TRBV5-4, the J call TRBJ2-2; D gene uncertain. Trimming removed 1 base from V and 5 bases from J, with 6 bases in between. CDR3 length: 13 residues. Germline CDR1 is SGHNT and CDR2 is YYREEE (reference sequence). The DNA of the CDR3 is TGTGCCAGCAGCTTGTCTCTGACCGGGGAGCTGTTTTTT. The encoded protein is CASSLSLTGELFF.

V gene TRBV7-6 combines with J gene TRBJ1-6; 8 nucleotides match TRBD1. The CDR3 sequence is 14 residues long. After removal of 7 bases from V and 5 bases from J, the junction contained 4 bases not matched to a gene. CDR1 is SGHVS, CDR2 FNYEAQ, per germline. This chain's CDR3 is CASNQQGDNSPLHF. Written as DNA, the CDR3 is TGTGCCAGCAACCAACAGGGGGATAATTCACCCCTCCACTTT.

This rearrangement joins TRBV27 to TRBJ2-1; TRBD1 matches at 9 bases. The junction had 5 bases not matched to a gene; V was cut back by 8 bases and J by 3 bases. CDR1 and CDR2 from the germline V gene are MNHEY and SMNVEV (reference sequence). The CDR3 runs 14 residues. The CDR3 protein is CASGWTGVYNEQFF. Here the CDR3 DNA reads TGTGCCAGCGGCTGGACAGGGGTCTACAATGAGCAGTTCTTC.

The chain combines TRBV28 with TRBJ2-7; 11 bases are a match to TRBD1. Germline V CDR1 and CDR2: MDHEN, SYDVKM. The J segment lost 3 bases and the V segment lost 6 bases, leaving 4 bases of the junction unmatched. CDR3 size: 14 residues. CDR3 region: CASRRTGGIYEQYF. The CDR3, as DNA: TGTGCCAGCAGGAGGACAGGGGGCATCTACGAGCAGTACTTC.

This clone was counted only a few times. The chain employs TRBV5-4 and TRBJ2-7, with D unclear. The CDR3 extends over 12 amino acids. The germline V gene encodes CDR1 SGHNT and CDR2 YYREEE (reference sequence). V lost 1 base and J lost 2, with 4 bases in between. This chain's CDR3 is CASSLLPYEQYF. CDR3 bases: TGTGCCAGCAGCTTGCTCCCCTACGAGCAGTACTTC.

The chain joins TRBV19 to TRBJ1-2; 9 bases are shared with TRBD1. The CDR3 loop spans 15 amino acids. Looked up from germline, CDR1 is LNHDA and CDR2 is SQIVND (reference sequence). V lost 0 bases to trimming and J lost 6 bases; unmatched junction nucleotides: 5. This CDR3 reads CASSIEEGQGDGYTF. The CDR3 nucleotides read TGTGCCAGTAGTATAGAAGAGGGACAGGGAGATGGCTACACCTTC.

The chain employs TRBV5-1 and TRBJ1-1; D is uncertain. Deletions cut 3 bases from V and 0 bases from J, with 6 bases between. Germline lookup yields CDR1 SGHRS and CDR2 YFSETQ. This CDR3 is built from 13 residues. In DNA form, the CDR3 reads TGCGCCAGCAGCTACGGTTTGAACACTGAAGCTTTCTTT. Amino acid sequence: CASSYGLNTEAFF.

The rearrangement joins TRBV6-5 to TRBJ2-1, with 8 bases aligning to TRBD2. CDR1 and CDR2 from the germline V gene are MNHEY and SVGAGI. The V gene end was trimmed by 2 bases and the J gene end by 15 bases; junction bases not matched to a gene: 9. The CDR3 loop spans 13 amino acids. This CDR3 is CASSYPGGPGLFF. The CDR3 nucleotides read TGTGCCAGCAGTTACCCGGGGGGGCCGGGCTTGTTCTTC.

The rearrangement uses TRBV7-2 and TRBJ2-4; TRBD1 matches at 8 bases. CDR1 is SGHTA and CDR2 is FQGNSA in the germline V gene. The CDR3 sequence is 12 residues long. Trimming removed 6 bases from V and 9 bases from J; junction bases left unmatched: 4. CDR3 bases: TGTGCCAGCAGACCCGGACAGGGCATTCAGTACTTC. Amino acid sequence: CASRPGQGIQYF. Filled out from reference TRBV7-2 and TRBJ2-4, the complete variable domain reads GAGVSQSPSNKVTEKGKDVELRCDPISGHTALYWYRQSLGQGLEFLIYFQGNSAPDKSGLPSDRFSAERTGGSVSTLTIQRTQQEDSAVYLCASRPGQGIQYFGAGTRLSVL.

This clone was detected once. J is TRBJ1-4 and V is TRBV2, with TRBD1 matching 9 bases. The CDR3 runs to 15 residues. Germline trimming cut 5 bases from V and 7 bases from J; bases unmatched to any gene: 8. Germline CDR1 reads SNHLY; CDR2 reads FYNNEI. CDR3 nucleotides: TGTGCCAGCAGTAAACAGGGGGCGACGGGTGAAAAACTGTTTTTT. The encoded protein is CASSKQGATGEKLFF.

V usage is TRBV11-2 and J usage is TRBJ2-7; 10 bases match TRBD1. Germline V gives CDR1 SGHAT, CDR2 FQNNGV. The CDR3 has 12 amino acids. With V trimmed by 7 bases and J by 5 bases, 2 bases remained unmatched. The CDR3 DNA reads as TGTGCCAGCACCGGGACAGGGGACGAGCAGTACTTC. Translated, it gives CASTGTGDEQYF.

The CDR3 spells CASSQGEDYEQYF. DNA for the CDR3: TGTGCCAGCAGCCAAGGGGAAGACTACGAGCAGTACTTC. The rearrangement uses TRBV4-2 and TRBJ2-5, with unresolved D. The end of the DNA fits TRBJ2-7 better, so the J call may be wrong. CDR1 is LGHNA and CDR2 is YNFKEQ in the germline V gene. There are 13 residues in the CDR3.

The V gene is TRBV5-1, the J gene TRBJ2-3; 12 bases map to TRBD2. CDR3 length equals 15 residues. The J segment lost 5 bases and the V segment lost 3 bases, leaving 4 bases of the junction unmatched. Per the germline V gene, CDR1 is SGHRS and CDR2 is YFSETQ. The CDR3 region is CASSYSSGGGDTQYF. CDR3 bases: TGCGCCAGCAGCTACTCTAGCGGGGGGGGAGATACGCAGTATTTT.

This clone was counted between two and nine times. CDR3 coding DNA: TGCGCCAGCAGCCAAGATCGCGGGAGCTCCTACGAGCAGTACTTC. Translation gives CASSQDRGSSYEQYF. V is TRBV4-1 and J is TRBJ2-7; 7 nucleotides align to TRBD2. Losses at the gene ends were 0 bases for V and 0 bases for J; bases not matched to a gene: 2. There are 15 residues in the CDR3. CDR1 is MGHRA and CDR2 is YSYEKL in the germline V gene.

This chain connects TRBV28 to TRBJ1-4, with D uncertain. Trimming removed 6 bases from V and 10 bases from J, with 15 bases in between. Germline V lookup: CDR1 MDHEN, CDR2 SYDVKM. There are 13 residues in the CDR3. The DNA of the CDR3 is TGTGCCAGCAGGGGCCCCGGGGAAGGAAAACTGTTTTTT. Amino acids: CASRGPGEGKLFF.

CDR3 DNA: TGTGCCAGCAGCTTAGGGGGCGGGGGGGACTACAATGAGCAGTTCTTC. Translated: CASSLGGGGDYNEQFF. V is TRBV11-3 and J is TRBJ2-1; 9 bases are shared with TRBD2. The germline V gene has CDR1 SGHNT and CDR2 YENEEA. V lost 1 base to trimming and J lost 3 bases; unmatched junction nucleotides: 4. The CDR3 is 16 residues long.

The chain uses TRBV9 and TRBJ1-1; tentatively, D is TRBD1 (6 bases). Looked up from germline, CDR1 is SGDLS and CDR2 is YYNGEE. The CDR3 covers 12 residues. The ends were cut back, 0 bases at V and 11 bases at J, with 11 bases in the middle. The CDR3 spells CASSVATGEAFF. The CDR3 nucleotides read TGTGCCAGCAGCGTAGCGACAGGAGAGGCTTTCTTT.

This sequence joins TRBV5-1 and TRBJ2-3; 14 bases agree with TRBD2. Per the germline V gene, CDR1 is SGHRS and CDR2 is YFSETQ. V dropped 0 bases and J dropped 6; count of bases not matched to a gene: 3. CDR3 size: 16 residues. In nucleotides, the CDR3 is TGCGCCAGCAGCTTGGCGACTAGCGGGGGGGCGGATACGCAGTATTTT. It codes for CASSLATSGGADTQYF.

The V gene is TRBV12-5, the J gene TRBJ1-5; 8 nucleotides match TRBD1. Germline V gives CDR1 LGHNT, CDR2 FRNRAP. This CDR3 has 15 amino acids. With V trimmed by 5 bases and J by 8 bases, 11 bases remained unmatched. CDR3 nucleotides: TGTGCTAGTGGTCTCCCGTTTGGACAGGGCGAGCCCCAGCATTTT. Translating it yields CASGLPFGQGEPQHF.

CDR3 sequence (DNA): TGTGCCAGCAGTTACACGACTGAGCCCACTGAAGCTTTCTTT. This translates into CASSYTTEPTEAFF. The rearrangement uses TRBV6-5 and TRBJ1-1; the D is unclear. Germline CDR1 MNHEY, CDR2 SVGAGI. The CDR3 extends over 14 amino acids. The V end was cut by 2 bases, the J end by 4 bases, with 11 bases between.

The table lists this clone with a few counts. The chain combines TRBV25-1 with TRBJ2-5; unclear D gene. V was cut by 5 bases and J by 3 bases, with 13 bases left in between. This CDR3 comprises 14 residues. Germline-derived CDR1 and CDR2 are MGHDK and SYGVNS. The CDR3 nucleotides read TGTGCCAGCAGTTCCTCCGAGGCTGAAGAGACCCAGTACTTC. Encoded protein: CASSSSEAEETQYF.

The chain links TRBV14 to TRBJ1-1; the match to TRBD1 covers 8 bases. The V and J ends lost 2 bases and 0 bases, in that order; junction bases with no gene match: 5. This CDR3 contains 16 residues. Per germline, CDR1 SGHDN and CDR2 FVKESK. The CDR3 protein is CASSQNRGMMNTEAFF. The CDR3 coding sequence is TGTGCCAGCAGCCAAAACAGGGGGATGATGAACACTGAAGCTTTCTTT.